The present TCR beta chain was sequenced within a study of T cell repertoires in cytomegalovirus infection. Study-wide background: The authors relied on CMV epitopes, both recently identified HLA-C-restricted and well-studied HLA-B-restricted. Indicated by public TCR beta signatures were CMV infection and matching HLA type. Overall study findings and caveats: CMV carriers with the relevant HLA were identified by cumulative public TCR beta family frequency. The ex vivo response was dominated by HLA-C-restricted CMV-specific TCR beta clonotypes.

This clonotype was counted between two and nine times. The antigen is undetermined. The J segment lost 6 bases and the V segment lost 4 bases, leaving 7 bases of the junction unmatched. This CDR3 region has 14 residues. The germline V gene encodes CDR1 SGHVT and CDR2 SQSDAQ. TCRdb used MiXCR to reprocess the reads, holding one entry per CDR3 protein. The sample contains 300,000 to 400,000 distinct CDR3 sequences, almost 30% of which appear only once. Sequences were derived from cultured PBMCs, sampled from culture after CMV antigen stimulation. The receptor was derived from a human donor in good health (CMV status not recorded). Some clones in this sample may be carry-over from other donors' samples. This sequence joins TRBV7-4 and TRBJ2-5; 8 positions agree with TRBD2. Here the CDR3 reads CASSSGGVRQTQYF. CDR3 nucleotide sequence: TGTGCCAGCAGCTCGGGGGGGGTCAGGCAGACCCAGTACTTC.